One and the same sample provided the 10 T cell receptor beta chains below, sequenced in a study of blood T cell repertoires in COVID-19 (dated by TCRdb to 2020 to 2022). Library creation used the immunoSEQ multiplex PCR assay. In TCRdb, the immuneACCESS table is reduced to in-frame sequences with V and J assigned. These tables do not hold every clone; where another copy was compared, an unresolved V gene accounts for under half, and the others remain unexplained. The sample table contains over 250,000 clones; only one count was recorded for 80% to 90% of them. The ten top clones hold approximately 2.3% of the sample. The source material was peripheral blood. The source is a woman aged 45 to 65 with acute or convalescent COVID-19.

This clone was seen a handful of times. CDR3 amino acids: CASSDTPGDEQFF. The CDR3 DNA sequence: TGTGCCAGCAGCGATACCCCGGGGGATGAGCAGTTCTTC. This chain links TRBV7-3 with TRBJ2-1; TRBD2 might be the D (6 bases). The germline V and J ends were trimmed by 5 bases and 8 bases, with 13 bases remaining between them. CDR1 and CDR2 (germline): SGHTA, FQGTGA. CDR3 length: 13 amino acids.

CDR3 residues: CASSLSRTGVREQYF. Here the CDR3 DNA reads TGTGCCAGCAGTTTAAGCCGGACAGGGGTCCGCGAGCAGTACTTC. This chain connects TRBV28 to TRBJ2-7; 9 bases align to TRBD1. Germline assignment: CDR1 MDHEN and CDR2 SYDVKM. With 2 bases clipped from V and 6 bases from J, the junction kept 8 bases outside the gene matches. This CDR3 has 15 amino acids.

The chain carries TRBV30 and TRBJ1-1; TRBD1 matches 8 bases. Germline CDR1 is GTSNPN and CDR2 is SVGIG (reference sequence). Trimming removed 3 bases from V and 1 base from J; junction bases left unmatched: 13. This CDR3 contains 17 residues. Written as DNA, the CDR3 is TGTGCCTGGAGACAGTTCGGACAGGGAGGGGCGAACACTGAAGCTTTCTTT. It specifies CAWRQFGQGGANTEAFF.

The genes are TRBV9 and TRBJ2-1, with TRBD1 as a possible D gene (6 bases). Germline V CDR1 and CDR2: SGDLS, YYNGEE. V was cut by 0 bases and J by 1 base, with 11 bases left in between. CDR3 length: 16 residues. The CDR3 loop reads CASSVGGQGSYNEQFF. The CDR3 DNA reads as TGTGCCAGCAGCGTAGGGGGGCAGGGGTCCTACAATGAGCAGTTCTTC.

This rearrangement joins TRBV5-4 to TRBJ1-1, with a weak D call TRBD1 (5 bases). V was pared by 1 base and J by 2 bases, with 9 bases between. Germline assignment: CDR1 SGHNT and CDR2 YYREEE (reference sequence). The CDR3 totals 14 residues. Here the CDR3 DNA reads TGTGCCAGCAGCTTGTGGCAGGGAAACACTGAAGCTTTCTTT. Residues: CASSLWQGNTEAFF.

DNA of the CDR3: TGTGCCAGCAGCTACGACAGGGGGCTGGACAATGAGCAGTTCTTC. Its protein is CASSYDRGLDNEQFF. The chain employs TRBV7-3 and TRBJ2-1, with TRBD1 identical over 10 bases. Trimming removed 4 bases from V and 5 bases from J; junction bases left unmatched: 5. CDR3 length: 15 residues. CDR1 and CDR2 (germline): SGHTA, FQGTGA.

V gene TRBV18 combines with J gene TRBJ2-5, with D possibly being TRBD1 (5 bases). The CDR3 spans 13 residues. Germline V gene sequence: CDR1 KGHSH, CDR2 LQKENI. The V end lost 2 bases, the J end lost 5 bases, and 9 bases lay between the germline ends. As DNA, the CDR3 is TGTGCCAGCTCACCAACAGGCCCCGAGACCCAGTACTTC. Its translation: CASSPTGPETQYF. Together with reference TRBV18 and TRBJ2-5, the CDR3 gives the full variable domain: NAGVMQNPRHLVRRRGQEARLRCSPMKGHSHVYWYRQLPEEGLKFMVYLQKENIIDESGMPKERFSAEFPKEGPSILRIQQVVRGDSAAYFCASSPTGPETQYFGPGTRLLVL.

V usage is TRBV6-2 or TRBV6-3 and J usage is TRBJ2-1, with 8 bases that match TRBD1. Germline-derived CDR1 and CDR2 are MNHEY and SVGEGT. This CDR3 comprises 14 residues. Trimming at V came to 6 bases and at J to 8 bases, leaving 9 bases not matched to a gene. CDR3: CASSPIQGEDEQFF. In DNA, the CDR3 is TGTGCCAGCAGCCCAATACAGGGGGAGGATGAGCAGTTCTTC.

The V call is TRBV7-2, the J call TRBJ1-2; D is uncertain. Germline CDR1 and CDR2: SGHTA and FQGNSA. The CDR3 consists of 15 residues. Trimming shortened V by 1 base and J by 0 bases, and 9 bases separated the two germline ends. CDR3 sequence: CASSLGSHSNYGYTF. The CDR3 DNA reads TGTGCCAGCAGCTTAGGATCCCACTCTAACTATGGCTACACCTTC.

This clone was seen only a few times. V is TRBV6-5 and J is TRBJ1-5, with D possibly being TRBD1 (5 bases). Trimming took off 2 bases at V and 0 bases at J, with 8 bases between the two ends. Germline V lookup: CDR1 MNHEY, CDR2 SVGAGI. This CDR3 has 15 residues. The CDR3, as DNA: TGTGCCAGCAGTTACCAGGGACTTAGCAATCAGCCCCAGCATTTT. It codes for CASSYQGLSNQPQHF.